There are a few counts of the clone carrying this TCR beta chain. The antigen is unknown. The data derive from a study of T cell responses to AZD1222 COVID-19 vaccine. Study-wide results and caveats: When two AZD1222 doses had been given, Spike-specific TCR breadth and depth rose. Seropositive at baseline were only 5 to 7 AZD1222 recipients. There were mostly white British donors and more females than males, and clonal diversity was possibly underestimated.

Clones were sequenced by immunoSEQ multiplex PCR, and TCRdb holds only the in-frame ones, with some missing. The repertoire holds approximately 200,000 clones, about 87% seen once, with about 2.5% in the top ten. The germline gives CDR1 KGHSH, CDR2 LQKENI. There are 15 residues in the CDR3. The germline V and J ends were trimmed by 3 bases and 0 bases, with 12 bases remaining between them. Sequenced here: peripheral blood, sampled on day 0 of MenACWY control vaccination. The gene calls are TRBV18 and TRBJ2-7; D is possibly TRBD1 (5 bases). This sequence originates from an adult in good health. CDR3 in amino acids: CASSPTFTGSYEQYF. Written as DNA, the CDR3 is TGTGCCAGCTCACCTACCTTTACAGGCTCCTACGAGCAGTACTTC.